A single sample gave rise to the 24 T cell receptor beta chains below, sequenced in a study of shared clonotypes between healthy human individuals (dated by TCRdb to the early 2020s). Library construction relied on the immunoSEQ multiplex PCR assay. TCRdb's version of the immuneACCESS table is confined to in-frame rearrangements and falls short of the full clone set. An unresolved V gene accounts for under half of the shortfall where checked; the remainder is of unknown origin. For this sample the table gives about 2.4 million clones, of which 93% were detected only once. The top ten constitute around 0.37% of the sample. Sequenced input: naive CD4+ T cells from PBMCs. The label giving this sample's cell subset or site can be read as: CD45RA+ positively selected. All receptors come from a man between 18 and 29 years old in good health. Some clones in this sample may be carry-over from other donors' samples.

CDR3 in amino acids: CASSFHKGLASYEQYF. CDR3 bases: TGTGCCAGCAGTTTCCATAAAGGACTAGCCTCCTACGAGCAGTACTTC. This sequence joins TRBV27 and TRBJ2-7; 8 bases are a match to TRBD2. The CDR3 is made up of 16 amino acids. Germline-derived CDR1 and CDR2 are MNHEY and SMNVEV (reference sequence). V was clipped by 3 bases and J by 0 bases; unmatched bases: 7.

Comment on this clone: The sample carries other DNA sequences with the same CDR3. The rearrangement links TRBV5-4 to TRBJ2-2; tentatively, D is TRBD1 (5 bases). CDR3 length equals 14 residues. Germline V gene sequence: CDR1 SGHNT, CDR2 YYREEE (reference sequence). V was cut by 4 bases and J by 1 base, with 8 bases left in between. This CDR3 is CASSPGQNTGELFF. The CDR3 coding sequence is TGTGCCAGCAGCCCTGGACAGAACACCGGGGAGCTGTTTTTT.

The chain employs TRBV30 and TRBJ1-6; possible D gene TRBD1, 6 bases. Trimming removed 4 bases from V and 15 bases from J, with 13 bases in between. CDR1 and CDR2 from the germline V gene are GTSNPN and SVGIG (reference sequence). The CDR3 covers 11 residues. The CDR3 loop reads CAWMRGNRLHF. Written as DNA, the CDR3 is TGTGCCTGGATGAGGGGGAATCGCCTCCACTTT. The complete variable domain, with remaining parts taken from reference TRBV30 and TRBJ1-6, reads SQTIHQWPATLVQPVGSPLSLECTVEGTSNPNLYWYRQAAGRGLQLLFYSVGIGQISSEVPQNLSASRPQDRQFILSSKKLLLSDSGFYLCAWMRGNRLHFGNGTRLTVT.

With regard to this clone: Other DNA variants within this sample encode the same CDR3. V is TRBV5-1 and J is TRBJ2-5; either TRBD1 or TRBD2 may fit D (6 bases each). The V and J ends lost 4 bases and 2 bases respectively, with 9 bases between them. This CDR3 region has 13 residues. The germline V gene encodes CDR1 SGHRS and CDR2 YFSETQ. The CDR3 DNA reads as TGCGCCAGCAGCCGGGGGCAGCAAGAGACCCAGTACTTC. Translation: CASSRGQQETQYF.

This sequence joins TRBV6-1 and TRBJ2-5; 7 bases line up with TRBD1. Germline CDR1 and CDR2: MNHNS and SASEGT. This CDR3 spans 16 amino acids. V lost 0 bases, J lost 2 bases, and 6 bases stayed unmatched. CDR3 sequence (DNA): TGTGCCAGCAGTGAAGCCGGGACAGAGCCTCAAGAGACCCAGTACTTC. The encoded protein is CASSEAGTEPQETQYF.

The CDR3 DNA sequence: TGTGCCAGCAGTCCCCTAGCACCGTTCTCTGGAAACACCATATATTTT. Amino acids: CASSPLAPFSGNTIYF. The rearrangement joins TRBV2 to TRBJ1-3; the D is unclear. Looked up from germline, CDR1 is SNHLY and CDR2 is FYNNEI. V lost 5 bases, J lost 0 bases, and 14 bases lay in between. The length of the CDR3 is 16 residues.

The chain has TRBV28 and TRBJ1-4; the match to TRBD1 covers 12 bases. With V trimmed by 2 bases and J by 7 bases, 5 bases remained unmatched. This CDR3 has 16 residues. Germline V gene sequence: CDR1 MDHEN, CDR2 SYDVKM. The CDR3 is CASSLGTGGRGEKLFF. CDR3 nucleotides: TGTGCCAGCAGTTTAGGGACAGGGGGCAGAGGTGAAAAACTGTTTTTT.

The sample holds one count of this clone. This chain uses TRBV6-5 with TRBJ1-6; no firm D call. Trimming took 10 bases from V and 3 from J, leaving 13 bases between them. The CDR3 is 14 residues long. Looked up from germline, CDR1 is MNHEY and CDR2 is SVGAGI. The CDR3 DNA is TGTGCCACCTCAAGGGAATTCTATAATTCACCCCTCCACTTT. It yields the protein CATSREFYNSPLHF.

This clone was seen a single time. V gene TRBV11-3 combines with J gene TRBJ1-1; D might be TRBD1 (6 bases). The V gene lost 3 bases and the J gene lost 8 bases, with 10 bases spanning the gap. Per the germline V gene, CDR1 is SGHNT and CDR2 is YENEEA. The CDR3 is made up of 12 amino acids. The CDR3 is CASSFQTGEAFF. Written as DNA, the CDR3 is TGTGCCAGCAGCTTCCAGACAGGCGAAGCTTTCTTT.

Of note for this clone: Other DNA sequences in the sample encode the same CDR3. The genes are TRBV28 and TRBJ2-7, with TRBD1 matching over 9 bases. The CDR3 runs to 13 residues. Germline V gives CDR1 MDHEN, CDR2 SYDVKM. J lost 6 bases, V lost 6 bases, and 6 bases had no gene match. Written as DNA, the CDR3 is TGTGCCAGCAGCCCGGGACAGGGAGGCGAGCAGTACTTC. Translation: CASSPGQGGEQYF.

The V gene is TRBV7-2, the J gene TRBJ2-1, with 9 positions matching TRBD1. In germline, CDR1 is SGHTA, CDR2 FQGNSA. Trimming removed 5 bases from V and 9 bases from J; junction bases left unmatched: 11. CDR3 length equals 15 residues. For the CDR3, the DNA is TGTGCCAGCAGCCAACAGGGGGCTGGGTGGAGTGAGCAGTTCTTC. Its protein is CASSQQGAGWSEQFF.

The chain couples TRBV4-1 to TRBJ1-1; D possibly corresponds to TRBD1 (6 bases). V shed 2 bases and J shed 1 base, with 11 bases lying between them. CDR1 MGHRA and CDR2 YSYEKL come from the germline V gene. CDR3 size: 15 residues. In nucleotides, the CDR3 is TGCGCCAGCAGCCAACCAGGGGTTGAGAACACTGAAGCTTTCTTT. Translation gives CASSQPGVENTEAFF.

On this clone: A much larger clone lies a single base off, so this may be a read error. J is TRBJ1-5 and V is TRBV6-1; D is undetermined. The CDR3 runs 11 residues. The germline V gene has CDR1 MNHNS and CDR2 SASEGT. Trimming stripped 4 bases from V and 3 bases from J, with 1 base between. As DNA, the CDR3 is TGTGCCAGCAGTGTCAATCAGCCCCAGCATTTT. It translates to CASSVNQPQHF.

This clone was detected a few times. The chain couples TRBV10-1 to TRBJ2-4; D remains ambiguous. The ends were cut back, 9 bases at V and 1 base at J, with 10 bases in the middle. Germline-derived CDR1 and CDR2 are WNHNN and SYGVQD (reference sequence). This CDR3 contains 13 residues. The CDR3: CASRTGAKNIQYF. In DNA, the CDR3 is TGCGCCAGTCGGACCGGGGCCAAAAACATTCAGTACTTC.

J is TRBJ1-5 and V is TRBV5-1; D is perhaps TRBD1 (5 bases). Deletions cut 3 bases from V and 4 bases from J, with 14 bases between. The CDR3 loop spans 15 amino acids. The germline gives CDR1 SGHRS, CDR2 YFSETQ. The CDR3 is CASSSTGANNQPQHF. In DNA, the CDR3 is TGCGCCAGCAGCTCTACCGGGGCAAATAATCAGCCCCAGCATTTT.

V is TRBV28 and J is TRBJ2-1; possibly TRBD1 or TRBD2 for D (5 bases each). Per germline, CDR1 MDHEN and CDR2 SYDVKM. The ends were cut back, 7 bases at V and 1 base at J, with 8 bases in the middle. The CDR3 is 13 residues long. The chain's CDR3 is CASTRGSYNEQFF. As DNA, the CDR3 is TGTGCCAGCACGAGGGGATCCTACAATGAGCAGTTCTTC.

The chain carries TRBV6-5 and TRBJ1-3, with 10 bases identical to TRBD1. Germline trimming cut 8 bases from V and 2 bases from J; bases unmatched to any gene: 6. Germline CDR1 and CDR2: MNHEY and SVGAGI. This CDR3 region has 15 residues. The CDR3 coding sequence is TGTGCCAGCGGACGGACAGGGGGAACTGGAAACACCATATATTTT. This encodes CASGRTGGTGNTIYF.

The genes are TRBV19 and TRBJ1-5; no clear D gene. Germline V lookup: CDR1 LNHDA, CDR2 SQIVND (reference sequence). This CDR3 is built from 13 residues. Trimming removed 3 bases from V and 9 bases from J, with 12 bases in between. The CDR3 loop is CASSITGAGPQHF. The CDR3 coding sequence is TGTGCCAGTAGTATCACTGGCGCCGGGCCCCAGCATTTT.

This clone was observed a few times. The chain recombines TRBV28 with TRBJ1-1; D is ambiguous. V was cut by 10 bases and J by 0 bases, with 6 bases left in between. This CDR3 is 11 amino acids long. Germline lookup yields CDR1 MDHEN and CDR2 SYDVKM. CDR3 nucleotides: TGTGCCACCCTCATGAACACTGAAGCTTTCTTT. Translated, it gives CATLMNTEAFF.

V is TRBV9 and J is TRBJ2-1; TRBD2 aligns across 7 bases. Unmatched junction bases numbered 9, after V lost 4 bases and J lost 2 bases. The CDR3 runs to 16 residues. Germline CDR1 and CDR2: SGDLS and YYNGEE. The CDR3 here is CASSQTGGSTYNEQFF. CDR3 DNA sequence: TGTGCCAGCAGCCAAACCGGGGGGAGCACCTACAATGAGCAGTTCTTC.

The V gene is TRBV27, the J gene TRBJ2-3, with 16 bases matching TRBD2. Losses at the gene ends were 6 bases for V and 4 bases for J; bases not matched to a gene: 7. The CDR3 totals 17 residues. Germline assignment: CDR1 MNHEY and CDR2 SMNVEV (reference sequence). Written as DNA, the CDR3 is TGTGCCAGCAGCCGGGGGACTAGCGGGAGGGCCCCAGATACGCAGTATTTT. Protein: CASSRGTSGRAPDTQYF.

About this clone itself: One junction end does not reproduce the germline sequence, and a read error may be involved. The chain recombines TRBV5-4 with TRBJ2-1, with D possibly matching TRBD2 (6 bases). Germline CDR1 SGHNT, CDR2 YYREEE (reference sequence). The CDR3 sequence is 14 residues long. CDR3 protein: CASSPRGDYTEQFF. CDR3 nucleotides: TGTGCCAGCAGCCCGCGGGGAGACTACACTGAGCAGTTCTTC.

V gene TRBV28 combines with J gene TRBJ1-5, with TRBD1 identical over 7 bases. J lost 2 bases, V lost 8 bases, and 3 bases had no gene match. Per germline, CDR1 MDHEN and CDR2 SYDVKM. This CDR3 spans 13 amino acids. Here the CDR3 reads CASETGGNQPQHF. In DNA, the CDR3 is TGTGCCAGCGAAACAGGGGGCAATCAGCCCCAGCATTTT.

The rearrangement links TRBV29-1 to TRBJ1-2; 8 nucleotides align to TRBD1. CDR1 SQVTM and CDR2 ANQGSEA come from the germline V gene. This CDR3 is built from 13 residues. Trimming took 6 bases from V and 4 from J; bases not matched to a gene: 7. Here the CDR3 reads CSVRTGLTYGYTF. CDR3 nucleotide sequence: TGCAGCGTACGGACAGGGTTGACCTATGGCTACACCTTC.